The clone carrying this T cell receptor (beta chain) came up once. The sample comes from a study of blood T cell repertoires in COVID-19. CDR3 length equals 17 residues. Germline V gene data show CDR1 as SGHAT and CDR2 as FQNNGV. V shed 4 bases, J shed 6 bases, and the junction held 13 bases outside the gene matches. Measured with immunoSEQ multiplex PCR; TCRdb has only the in-frame clones, and not every one. The sample shows about 250,000 clones, just over 85% of them seen only once. Participant-given clinical history determined each cohort assignment. Two negative PCRs, clearance, or symptom resolution characterized the recovered Cohort 3 donors.

Sequencing was done on a sample of PBMCs or T cells enriched from blood (not recorded which). The receptor was derived from a man between 18 and 29 years old who had recovered from COVID-19. The V and J genes are TRBV11-2 and TRBJ2-2; TRBD1 matches at 8 bases. DNA of the CDR3: TGTGCCAGCAGCTCTTATAACAGGGGGTCGAGAGCCGGGGAGCTGTTTTTT. Encoded protein: CASSSYNRGSRAGELFF. Full variable domain (outside the CDR3, taken from reference TRBV11-2 and TRBJ2-2): EAGVAQSPRYKIIEKRQSVAFWCNPISGHATLYWYQQILGQGPKLLIQFQNNGVVDDSQLPKDRFSAERLKGVDSTLKIQPAKLEDSAVYLCASSSYNRGSRAGELFFGEGSRLTVL.